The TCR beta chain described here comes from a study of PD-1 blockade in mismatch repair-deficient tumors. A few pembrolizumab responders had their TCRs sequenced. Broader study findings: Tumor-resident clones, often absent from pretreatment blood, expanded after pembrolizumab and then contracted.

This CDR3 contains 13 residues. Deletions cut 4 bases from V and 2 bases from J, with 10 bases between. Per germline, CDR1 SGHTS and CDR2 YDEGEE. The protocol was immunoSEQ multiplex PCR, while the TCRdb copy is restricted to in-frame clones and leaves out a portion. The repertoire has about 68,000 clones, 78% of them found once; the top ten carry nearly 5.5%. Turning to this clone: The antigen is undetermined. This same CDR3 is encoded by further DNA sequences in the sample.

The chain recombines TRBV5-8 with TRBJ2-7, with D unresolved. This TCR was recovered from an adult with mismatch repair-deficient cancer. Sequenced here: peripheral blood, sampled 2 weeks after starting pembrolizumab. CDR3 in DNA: TGTGCCAGCAGCCGCACCGGCCCCTACGAGCAGTACTTC. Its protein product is CASSRTGPYEQYF.